These T cell receptor beta chains were read from a single sample in a study of T-cell reconstitution after alpha-beta-depleted transplantation in children. TCRdb reanalysed the PCR reads using MiXCR and keeps one entry per CDR3 protein. Of over 150,000 distinct CDR3 sequences listed, about 6% are singletons. Here the sequenced sample was PBMCs, taken before TCRalphabeta/CD19-depleted stem cell transplant. The receptors stem from a girl less than two years old with combined immunodeficiency, due to receive a stem cell transplant. CDR3s include the opening cysteine and the closing phenylalanine or tryptophan. D genes are given only for firm matches. Part of the rows lack a size; the others show once, few, many or a class for expanded clones.

D gene	clone size	V gene	J gene	CDR3 DNA	CDR3 protein
NA	many	TRBV5-1	TRBJ2-5	TGCGCCAGCAGCTTGGATCCAGGAACGGAGGAGACCCAGTACTTC	CASSLDPGTEETQYF
NA	many	TRBV4-1	TRBJ2-7	TGCGCCAGCAGCCAAACAGGGTCTACCTACGAGCAGTACTTC	CASSQTGSTYEQYF
NA	many	TRBV12-3/TRBV12-4	TRBJ2-7	TGTGCCAGCAGTTTCGGGCTCTTCCCCCTCGAGCAGTACTTC	CASSFGLFPLEQYF
TRBD2	many	TRBV3-1	TRBJ2-1	TGTGCCAGCAGTCCAATTGTAGAGGTAGCGGGGGAGGCGCGTTACAATGAGCAGTTCTTC	CASSPIVEVAGEARYNEQFF
NA	many	TRBV3-1	TRBJ1-5	TGTGCCAGCAGCCTGACAGGCGGCAATCAGCCCCAGCATTTT	CASSLTGGNQPQHF
NA	many	TRBV27	TRBJ2-7	TGTGCCAGCAGTCCTTGGGACGGCCGCTCCTACGAGCAGTACTTC	CASSPWDGRSYEQYF
NA	many	TRBV12-3/TRBV12-4	TRBJ1-4	TGTGCCAGCAGCGACCGCCCGAGGGATGAAAAACTGTTTTTT	CASSDRPRDEKLFF
NA	many	TRBV5-8	TRBJ1-5	TGTGCCAGCAGCTTATTACCAAAGCCCCAGCATTTT	CASSLLPKPQHF
NA	NA	TRBV19	TRBJ2-1	TGTGCCAGTAGCCCCCTTTTAGGGGCCAACAATGAGCAGTTCTTC	CASSPLLGANNEQFF
TRBD2	NA	TRBV20-1	TRBJ2-3	TGCAGTGCTCTTACTCCGGGACTAGCGGGGGACATCACAGATACGCAGTATTTT	CSALTPGLAGDITDTQYF
NA	few	TRBV20-1	TRBJ2-7	TGCAGTGCTAGAGATTGGCAGGACGACTCCTACGAGCAGTACTTC	CSARDWQDDSYEQYF